This TCR beta chain was recorded in a study of blood T cell repertoires in COVID-19. On the study more broadly: PBMCs, B-cell-depleted T cells, or T cells were the source of the cDNA or gDNA that made up the material.

V gave up 3 bases and J gave up 5 bases, with 10 bases separating them. Germline assignment: CDR1 KGHSH and CDR2 LQKENI. CDR3 length: 13 residues. Authors' analysis steps: Reference gene primer amplification gave estimated nucleated cell counts. Repertoires were generated with immunoSEQ multiplex PCR, while TCRdb's copy carries only in-frame clones and drops some. The V and J calls and clone size come from that table; D and trimming were worked out from the DNA. The repertoire consists of around 310,000 clones, with approximately 91% occurring once and the leading ten covering roughly a tenth. This chain connects TRBV18 to TRBJ1-2; D remains unclear. The sample was PBMCs or T cells enriched from blood (not recorded which). The sequence was obtained from a woman between 35 and 50 years old who had recovered from COVID-19. The CDR3 protein is CASSPGIGYGYTF. CDR3 DNA: TGTGCCAGCTCACCCGGGATTGGGTATGGCTACACCTTC. Full variable domain (rest looked up from reference TRBV18 and TRBJ1-2): NAGVMQNPRHLVRRRGQEARLRCSPMKGHSHVYWYRQLPEEGLKFMVYLQKENIIDESGMPKERFSAEFPKEGPSILRIQQVVRGDSAAYFCASSPGIGYGYTFGSGTRLTVV.